Presented here are 26 T cell receptor beta chains from one specimen sequenced in a study of blood T cell repertoires in COVID-19. Only in-frame clones appear in the TCRdb table, and some are missing; sequencing was by immunoSEQ multiplex PCR. The repertoire includes approximately 150,000 clones, 75% to 90% of them detected once, and roughly 6.6% sits in the top ten. Specimen: peripheral blood. The receptors were sampled from a man aged 80 or over with acute or convalescent COVID-19.

V gene TRBV19 combines with J gene TRBJ1-4; D is undetermined. V shed 3 bases and J shed 8 bases, with 10 bases lying between them. This CDR3 has 13 residues. The germline CDR1 and CDR2 sequences are LNHDA and SQIVND (reference sequence). The CDR3 DNA reads TGTGCCAGTAGTATTAAAGTTGAGGAAAAACTGTTTTTT. Protein sequence: CASSIKVEEKLFF.

The chain combines TRBV5-1 with TRBJ2-6; D possibly corresponds to TRBD1 (6 bases). The CDR3 length is 18 residues. From germline, CDR1 is SGHRS and CDR2 YFSETQ. Trimming removed 0 bases at V and 0 bases at J, with 13 bases between. CDR3 in DNA: TGCGCCAGCAGCTTGGGCGCAGGGGTCACCTCTGGGGCCAACGTCCTGACTTTC. Translating gives CASSLGAGVTSGANVLTF.

V and J are TRBV27 and TRBJ2-7; TRBD2 might be the D (7 bases). The germline V gene has CDR1 MNHEY and CDR2 SMNVEV (reference sequence). Trimming stripped 2 bases from V and 4 bases from J, with 15 bases between. The CDR3 sequence is 15 residues long. CDR3 nucleotides: TGTGCCAGCAGTTTAGAGAGGGGGGGCGGATACGAGCAGTACTTC. Protein: CASSLERGGGYEQYF.

This chain links TRBV7-8 with TRBJ2-1; TRBD2 matches 7 bases. The germline V gene has CDR1 SGHVS and CDR2 FQNEAQ. The CDR3 totals 15 residues. Trimming cost V 2 bases and J 5 bases; bases outside gene matches: 6. The CDR3 loop reads CASSLLREAHNEQFF. As DNA, the CDR3 is TGTGCCAGCAGCTTACTCCGGGAGGCCCACAATGAGCAGTTCTTC.

The rearrangement uses TRBV19 and TRBJ2-7, with TRBD1 matching 11 bases. The CDR3 has 17 residues. Per germline, CDR1 LNHDA and CDR2 SQIVND (reference sequence). J was trimmed by 4 bases and V by 5 bases; bases with no gene match: 13. The CDR3: CASSFPTGTGGEYEQYF. CDR3 nucleotide sequence: TGTGCCAGTAGTTTCCCCACCGGGACAGGGGGAGAATACGAGCAGTACTTC.

This chain joins TRBV5-1 and TRBJ2-5; the D is unclear. The V and J ends lost 6 bases and 1 base respectively, with 13 bases between them. Germline-derived CDR1 and CDR2 are SGHRS and YFSETQ. The CDR3 length is 14 residues. The CDR3 sequence is CASTPLSTQETQYF. CDR3 DNA sequence: TGCGCCAGCACCCCGCTGAGTACCCAAGAGACCCAGTACTTC.

This chain uses TRBV5-1 with TRBJ2-3, with D possibly TRBD2 on 6 matching bases. The CDR3 totals 15 residues. Germline assignment: CDR1 SGHRS and CDR2 YFSETQ. The V gene lost 3 bases and the J gene lost 3 bases, with 14 bases spanning the gap. The CDR3 here is CASSWAAGLTDTQYF. In nucleotides, the CDR3 is TGCGCCAGCAGCTGGGCGGCGGGATTGACAGATACGCAGTATTTT.

The chain has TRBV18 and TRBJ1-4; D unresolved. This CDR3 has 14 amino acids. Trimming left V 1 base short and J 8 bases short, with 11 bases between. Germline V gives CDR1 KGHSH, CDR2 LQKENI. CDR3: CASSPLGEREKLFF. The CDR3 DNA reads as TGTGCCAGCTCACCACTCGGGGAACGGGAAAAACTGTTTTTT.

This clone was counted a few times. This sequence joins TRBV6-1 and TRBJ2-7; 7 bases line up with TRBD2. The V segment lost 2 bases and the J segment 9 bases; nucleotides outside the gene matches: 4. The CDR3 contains 12 residues. Germline V CDR1 and CDR2: MNHNS, SASEGT. CDR3 coding DNA: TGTGCCAGCAGTGAATCTGGCGGGAGGCAGTACTTC. Its translation is CASSESGGRQYF.

The rearrangement joins TRBV6-5 to TRBJ2-3; D not resolved. V lost 6 bases and J 3 bases, leaving 13 bases between the germline ends. Germline V lookup: CDR1 MNHEY, CDR2 SVGAGI. CDR3 length: 14 residues. CDR3 amino acids: CASRGSLITDTQYF. The CDR3 bases are TGTGCCAGCAGGGGCAGTCTGATAACAGATACGCAGTATTTT.

V and J are TRBV7-2 and TRBJ2-1, with 8 bases identical to TRBD2. Germline lookup yields CDR1 SGHTA and CDR2 FQGNSA. V trimming: 4 bases; J trimming: 5 bases; junction bases outside the gene matches: 10. The CDR3 runs 16 residues. CDR3 DNA sequence: TGTGCCAGCAGCTCTCGGGCGGGACTAGGGAACAATGAGCAGTTCTTC. Translated: CASSSRAGLGNNEQFF.

This sequence joins TRBV2 and TRBJ1-6; D is uncertain. The CDR3 consists of 16 residues. Between the trimmed V and J ends, which lost 2 bases and 6 bases, there was a span of 14 bases. Germline V gene lookup returns CDR1 SNHLY and CDR2 FYNNEI. The CDR3 spells CASSENKREINSPLHF. DNA of the CDR3: TGTGCCAGCAGTGAAAATAAGAGGGAGATTAATTCACCCCTCCACTTT.

V gene TRBV27 combines with J gene TRBJ2-2; no reliable D call. The germline V and J ends were trimmed by 3 bases and 3 bases, with 8 bases remaining between them. Germline V CDR1 and CDR2: MNHEY, SMNVEV (reference sequence). CDR3 length equals 14 residues. Written as DNA, the CDR3 is TGTGCCAGCAGTTTTGGTTCGGACACCGGGGAGCTGTTTTTT. Translating it yields CASSFGSDTGELFF.

The chain combines TRBV3-1 (or the pseudogene TRBV3-2) with TRBJ1-3; D gene unclear. Germline lookup yields CDR1 LGHDT and CDR2 YNNKEL (reference sequence). The CDR3 runs to 15 residues. With 4 bases removed from V and 0 bases from J, the gap between germline ends came to 10 bases. DNA for the CDR3: TGTGCCAGCAGCCCAGGACTCATCTCTGGAAACACCATATATTTT. Its translation is CASSPGLISGNTIYF.

This sequence joins TRBV5-1 and TRBJ2-5; a possible D gene is TRBD2 (6 bases). Germline CDR1 SGHRS, CDR2 YFSETQ. There are 14 residues in the CDR3. V was shortened by 2 bases and J by 1 base, with 9 bases between the two germline ends. DNA for the CDR3: TGCGCCAGCAGCTTAGGAGGGATCCAAGAGACCCAGTACTTC. Protein product: CASSLGGIQETQYF.

This clone was counted once. The gene calls are TRBV5-1 and TRBJ1-3; D call uncertain. Germline CDR1 is SGHRS and CDR2 is YFSETQ. V was cut by 0 bases and J by 0 bases, with 10 bases left in between. This CDR3 contains 16 residues. The CDR3 DNA reads as TGCGCCAGCAGCTTGGAGATTACGGGCTCTGGAAACACCATATATTTT. Residues: CASSLEITGSGNTIYF. The variable domain in full, completed from reference TRBV5-1 and TRBJ1-3, reads KAGVTQTPRYLIKTRGQQVTLSCSPISGHRSVSWYQQTPGQGLQFLFEYFSETQRNKGNFPGRFSGRQFSNSRSEMNVSTLELGDSALYLCASSLEITGSGNTIYFGEGSWLTVV.

This rearrangement joins TRBV2 to TRBJ2-6; D is possibly TRBD1 (6 bases). The CDR3 extends over 16 amino acids. V was clipped by 7 bases and J by 1 base, with 14 bases between them. Germline V gene sequence: CDR1 SNHLY, CDR2 FYNNEI. The CDR3 nucleotides read TGTGCCAGCACCCCGGCAGGGGCTTCTGGGGCCAACGTCCTGACTTTC. This codes for CASTPAGASGANVLTF.

The chain links TRBV9 to TRBJ1-1, with D perhaps TRBD1 (5 bases). Germline V gene lookup returns CDR1 SGDLS and CDR2 YYNGEE. Trimming cost V 4 bases and J 4 bases, with 11 bases left between them. CDR3 size: 13 residues. CDR3: CASSPGRFTEAFF. The CDR3 DNA sequence: TGTGCCAGCAGCCCAGGGAGGTTCACTGAAGCTTTCTTT.

The rearrangement uses TRBV19 and TRBJ1-2, with D tentatively TRBD1 (6 bases). The CDR3 consists of 15 residues. Germline lookup yields CDR1 LNHDA and CDR2 SQIVND (reference sequence). V shed 3 bases and J shed 7 bases, with 18 bases lying between them. The CDR3 loop reads CASSMLSVGALGYTF. The CDR3 DNA reads as TGTGCCAGTAGTATGCTTAGCGTGGGGGCGCTTGGCTACACCTTC.

CDR3 residues: CASRDTGGEAFF. The CDR3 DNA sequence: TGTGCCAGCAGAGACACGGGGGGTGAAGCTTTCTTT. The gene calls are TRBV3-1 (or the pseudogene TRBV3-2) and TRBJ1-1, with D perhaps TRBD1 (5 bases). V lost 6 bases and J 7 bases, leaving 12 bases between the germline ends. CDR1 and CDR2 (germline): LGHDT, YNNKEL (reference sequence). The CDR3 loop spans 12 amino acids.

The V call is TRBV5-1, the J call TRBJ2-7; D is possibly TRBD2 (5 bases). Trimming shortened V by 2 bases and J by 1 base, and 10 bases separated the two germline ends. This CDR3 is built from 14 residues. Germline lookup yields CDR1 SGHRS and CDR2 YFSETQ. The CDR3 nucleotides read TGCGCCAGCAGCTTCCCGGGAAGTTCCTACGAGCAGTACTTC. Its translation is CASSFPGSSYEQYF.

The V and J genes are TRBV5-1 and TRBJ2-1, with 7 bases that match TRBD1. In germline, CDR1 is SGHRS, CDR2 YFSETQ. This CDR3 contains 16 residues. The V gene end was trimmed by 4 bases and the J gene end by 0 bases; junction bases not matched to a gene: 7. DNA of the CDR3: TGCGCCAGCAGCCCGAAGGGACAGAGCTCCTACAATGAGCAGTTCTTC. Translating it yields CASSPKGQSSYNEQFF.

V is TRBV5-8 and J is TRBJ1-4; maybe TRBD1 (6 bases). The CDR3 loop spans 16 amino acids. V dropped 2 bases and J dropped 0 bases, with 11 bases sitting between them. CDR1 SGHTS and CDR2 YDEGEE come from the germline V gene. Here the CDR3 reads CASSLGGKPTNEKLFF. The CDR3 nucleotides read TGTGCCAGCAGCTTAGGGGGAAAACCAACTAATGAAAAACTGTTTTTT.

The rearrangement uses TRBV14 and TRBJ1-6, with TRBD1 as a possible D gene (6 bases). V was cut by 6 bases and J by 5 bases, with 11 bases left in between. This CDR3 is built from 14 residues. Germline CDR1 is SGHDN and CDR2 is FVKESK. CDR3 sequence: CASRFRTDNSPLHF. DNA of the CDR3: TGTGCCAGCAGATTTAGGACAGATAATTCACCCCTCCACTTT.

This chain links TRBV2 with TRBJ1-5, with D perhaps matching TRBD1 (5 bases). V was cut by 5 bases and J by 7 bases, with 12 bases left in between. CDR3 size: 13 residues. The V gene's germline CDR1 is SNHLY and CDR2 FYNNEI. CDR3 sequence: CASSPGLEQPQHF. The CDR3 region has the DNA TGTGCCAGCAGTCCAGGGTTGGAGCAGCCCCAGCATTTT.

This CDR3 is CASSPGTGSSYEQYF. Written as DNA, the CDR3 is TGTGCCAGCTCACCAGGGACAGGTAGCTCCTACGAGCAGTACTTC. The rearrangement joins TRBV18 to TRBJ2-7, with 8 positions matching TRBD1. Germline V gene sequence: CDR1 KGHSH, CDR2 LQKENI. This CDR3 is 15 amino acids long. V shed 2 bases and J 0 bases; nucleotides not matched to a gene: 3. Supplemented by reference TRBV18 and TRBJ2-7, the full variable domain reads NAGVMQNPRHLVRRRGQEARLRCSPMKGHSHVYWYRQLPEEGLKFMVYLQKENIIDESGMPKERFSAEFPKEGPSILRIQQVVRGDSAAYFCASSPGTGSSYEQYFGPGTRLTVT.